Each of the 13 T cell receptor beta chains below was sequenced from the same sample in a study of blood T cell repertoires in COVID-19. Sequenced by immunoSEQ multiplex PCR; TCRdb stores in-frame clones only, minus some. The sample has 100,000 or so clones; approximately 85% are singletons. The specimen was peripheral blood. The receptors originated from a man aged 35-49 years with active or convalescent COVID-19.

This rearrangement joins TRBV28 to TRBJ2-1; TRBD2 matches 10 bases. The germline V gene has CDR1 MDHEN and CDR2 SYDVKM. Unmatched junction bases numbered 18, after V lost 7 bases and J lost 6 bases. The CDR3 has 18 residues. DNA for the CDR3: TGTGCCAGCACTCCCCTCGTGAGGCTACTAGCGGGGTTCAATGAGCAGTTCTTC. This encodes CASTPLVRLLAGFNEQFF.

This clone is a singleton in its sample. The CDR3 DNA is TGCGCCAGCAGCCAAGAAGGAGCGATTACTCAGCCCCAGCATTTT. The encoded protein is CASSQEGAITQPQHF. This chain uses TRBV4-1 with TRBJ1-5; D is unclear. Trimming cost V 0 bases and J 6 bases, with 12 bases left between them. The V gene's germline CDR1 is MGHRA and CDR2 YSYEKL. The CDR3 is made up of 15 amino acids.

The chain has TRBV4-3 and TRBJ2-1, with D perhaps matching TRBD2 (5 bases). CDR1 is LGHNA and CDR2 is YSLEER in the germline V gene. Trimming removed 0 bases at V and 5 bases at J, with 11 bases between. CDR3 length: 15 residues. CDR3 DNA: TGCGCCAGCAGCCAAGATATAATGCGGGACAATGAGCAGTTCTTC. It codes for CASSQDIMRDNEQFF.

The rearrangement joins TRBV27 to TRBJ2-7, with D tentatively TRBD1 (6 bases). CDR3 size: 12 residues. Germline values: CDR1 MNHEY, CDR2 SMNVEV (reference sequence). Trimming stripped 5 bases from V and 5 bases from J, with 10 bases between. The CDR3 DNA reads TGTGCCAGCAGTCCAAGACAGGACGAGCAGTACTTC. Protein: CASSPRQDEQYF.

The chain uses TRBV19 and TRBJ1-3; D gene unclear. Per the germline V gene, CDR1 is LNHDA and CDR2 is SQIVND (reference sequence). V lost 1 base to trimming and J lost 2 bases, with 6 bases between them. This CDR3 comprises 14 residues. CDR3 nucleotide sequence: TGTGCCAGTAGTATAGCGGTTCCTGGAAACACCATATATTTT. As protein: CASSIAVPGNTIYF.

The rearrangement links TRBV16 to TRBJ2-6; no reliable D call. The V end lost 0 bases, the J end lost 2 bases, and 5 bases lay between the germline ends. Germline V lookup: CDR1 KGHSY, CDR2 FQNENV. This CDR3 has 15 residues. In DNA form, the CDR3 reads TGTGCCAGCAGCCAATCTCCGGCTGGGGCCAACGTCCTGACTTTC. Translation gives CASSQSPAGANVLTF. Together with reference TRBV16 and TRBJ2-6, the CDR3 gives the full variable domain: GEEVAQTPKHLVRGEGQKAKLYCAPIKGHSYVFWYQQVLKNEFKFLISFQNENVFDETGMPKERFSAKCLPNSPCSLEIQATKLEDSAVYFCASSQSPAGANVLTFGAGSRLTVL.

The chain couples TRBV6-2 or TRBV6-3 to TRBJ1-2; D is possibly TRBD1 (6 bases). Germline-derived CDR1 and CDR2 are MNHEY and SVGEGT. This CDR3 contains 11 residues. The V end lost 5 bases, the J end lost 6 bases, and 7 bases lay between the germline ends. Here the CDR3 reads CASSHRDGYTF. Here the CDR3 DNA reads TGTGCCAGCAGTCACAGGGATGGCTACACCTTC.

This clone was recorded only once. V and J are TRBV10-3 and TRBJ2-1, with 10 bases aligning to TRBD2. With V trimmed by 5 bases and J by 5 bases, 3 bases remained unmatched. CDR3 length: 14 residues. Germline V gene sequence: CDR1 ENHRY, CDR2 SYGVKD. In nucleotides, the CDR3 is TGTGCCATCAGTCCTAGCGGGGGTAACAATGAGCAGTTCTTC. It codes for CAISPSGGNNEQFF.

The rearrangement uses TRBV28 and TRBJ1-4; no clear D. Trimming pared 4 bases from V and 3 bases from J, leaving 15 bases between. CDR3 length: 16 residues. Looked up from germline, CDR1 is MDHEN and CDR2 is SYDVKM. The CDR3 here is CASSSRGDFANEKLFF. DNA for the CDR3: TGTGCCAGCAGTTCACGCGGGGATTTTGCTAATGAAAAACTGTTTTTT. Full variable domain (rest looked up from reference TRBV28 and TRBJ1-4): DVKVTQSSRYLVKRTGEKVFLECVQDMDHENMFWYRQDPGLGLRLIYFSYDVKMKEKGDIPEGYSVSREKKERFSLILESASTNQTSMYLCASSSRGDFANEKLFFGSGTQLSVL.

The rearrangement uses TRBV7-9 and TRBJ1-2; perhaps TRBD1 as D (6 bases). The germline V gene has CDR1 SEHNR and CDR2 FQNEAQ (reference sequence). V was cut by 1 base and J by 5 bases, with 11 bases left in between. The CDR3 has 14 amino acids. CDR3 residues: CASSLGTVDYGYTF. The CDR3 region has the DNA TGTGCCAGCAGCTTAGGGACAGTGGATTATGGCTACACCTTC.

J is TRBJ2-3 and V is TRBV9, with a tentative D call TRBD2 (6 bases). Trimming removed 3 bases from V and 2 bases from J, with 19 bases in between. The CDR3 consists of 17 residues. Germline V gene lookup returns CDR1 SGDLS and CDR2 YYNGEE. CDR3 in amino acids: CASSGAGKTKLTDTQYF. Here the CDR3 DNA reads TGTGCCAGCAGCGGAGCGGGTAAGACCAAACTCACAGATACGCAGTATTTT.

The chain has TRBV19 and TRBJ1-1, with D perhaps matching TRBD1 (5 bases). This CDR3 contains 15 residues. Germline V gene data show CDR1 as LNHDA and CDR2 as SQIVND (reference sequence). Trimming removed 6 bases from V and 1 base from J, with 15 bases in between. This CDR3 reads CASSRGSSGNTEAFF. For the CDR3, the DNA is TGTGCCAGTAGCCGGGGGTCCTCGGGGAACACTGAAGCTTTCTTT.

The CDR3 here is CASSPDRYQPQHF. CDR3 sequence (DNA): TGTGCCAGCAGTCCCGACAGATATCAGCCCCAGCATTTT. V gene TRBV27 combines with J gene TRBJ1-5; a weak D match, TRBD1 (5 bases). The CDR3 covers 13 residues. Trimming shortened V by 5 bases and J by 5 bases, and 10 bases separated the two germline ends. Germline values: CDR1 MNHEY, CDR2 SMNVEV (reference sequence).